This record concerns one TCR beta chain sequence. Sequencing of TCR beta was carried out in blood CD8+ and CD4+ T cells. This sample is drawn from a study of CD8 T cells in Susac syndrome. J gave up 4 bases and V 1 base, and 2 bases lay outside the gene matches. Germline V gene sequence: CDR1 KGHSH, CDR2 LQKENI. The CDR3 is made up of 14 amino acids. With random hexamers, roughly 0.5 to 1 ug RNA was reverse transcribed. Using its own MiXCR run on the immunoSEQ multiplex PCR reads, TCRdb lists one record per CDR3 protein. The sample includes some 300,000 distinct CDR3 sequences, over 75% seen only once; the top ten take approximately 0.18%.

V gene TRBV18 combines with J gene TRBJ2-5; 8 nucleotides line up with TRBD1. This TCR was recovered from a human donor with multiple sclerosis. Material for sequencing was CD8+ T cells from PBMCs. The CDR3 loop reads CASSPRTGLETQYF. The CDR3 nucleotides read TGTGCCAGCTCACCACGGACAGGGTTAGAGACCCAGTACTTC.